This TCR beta chain was identified during a study of T cell responses to AZD1222 COVID-19 vaccine. The repertoire was sequenced with immunoSEQ multiplex PCR; TCRdb's copy has only in-frame clones and lacks some. The sample yields tens of thousands of clones, 85% to 90% seen once. Regarding the study as a whole: Rises in breadth and depth of Spike-specific TCRs came after two AZD1222 doses. Dominant CD4 TCR responses targeted spike regions 160-218 and 743-854. Samples come after the peak T cell response, not at day 14.

Notes on this clone: The target antigen is unknown.

The CDR3 totals 13 residues. Trimming cost V 6 bases and J 1 base, with 7 bases left between them. The specimen comprised peripheral blood, sampled on day 0 of AZD1222 vaccination. This sequence originates from an adult in good health. V and J are TRBV12-3 or TRBV12-4 and TRBJ1-3; D gene uncertain. The CDR3 bases are TGTGCCAGCAGCAAAAGTTCTGGAAACACCATATATTTT. Protein sequence: CASSKSSGNTIYF.